This record looks at one TCR beta chain sequence and its context. Its target is not known. This sample stems from a study of radiotherapy plus CTLA-4 blockade in lung cancer. As for the study in general: Objective responses were recorded in 15% to 20% of patients, with disease control recorded in 31%. Study-wide results and limits: Blood-borne expansion of tumor-derived TCR clones followed radiotherapy plus ipilimumab. According to reports, early shifts in blood T cell clones, alongside interferon-beta, forecast response most accurately.

This CDR3 is built from 15 residues. The germline CDR1 and CDR2 sequences are LGHNA and YSLEER. Trimming at V came to 0 bases and at J to 2 bases, leaving 1 base not matched to a gene. Assay used: immunoSEQ multiplex PCR; TCRdb lists only in-frame clones, some missing. The sample gives about 82,000 clones, roughly 70% of which show up once; roughly an eighth is in the top ten. Focal radiation was given together with CTLA-4 blockade (ipilimumab) to patients with chemo-refractory metastatic non-small-cell lung cancer. This TCR was sampled from a human donor with non-small cell lung cancer that progressed on radiotherapy plus ipilimumab. The chain has TRBV4-3 and TRBJ2-1; 7 bases line up with TRBD2. Material: peripheral blood, obtained from a patient treated with radiotherapy plus ipilimumab. CDR3 region: CASSQEGTTYNEQFF. The CDR3 DNA follows: TGCGCCAGCAGCCAAGAAGGGACTACCTACAATGAGCAGTTCTTC.